This TCR beta chain was sequenced during a study of T-cell reconstitution after alpha-beta-depleted transplantation in children. There are 14 residues in the CDR3. The trim removed 9 bases at V and 6 bases at J, leaving 8 bases unmatched. The germline V gene has CDR1 SNHLY and CDR2 FYNNEI. Worth noting for this clonotype: What it recognizes is unknown.

A TCRbeta library incorporating unique molecular identifiers was prepared. TCRdb re-called the PCR reads through MiXCR, storing one row per CDR3 protein. The table lists fewer than 250,000 distinct CDR3 sequences, under 20% of them singletons. Study-level results: Expanded graft clones, several hundred of them, were reportedly the source of alpha-beta T cells about two months after transplant. Hyperexpanded clones declined; after one year, newly produced T cells mostly supplied diversity.

Sequences were derived from PBMCs, mostly from graft donor cells, sampled 360 days after TCRalphabeta/CD19-depleted stem cell transplant. The chain combines TRBV2 with TRBJ2-1, with 10 bases that match TRBD2. The receptor was isolated from a male patient between 2 and 9 years old who had a stem cell transplant for acute lymphoblastic leukemia, so the T cells may come from the graft donor. The CDR3 spells CARKGTSESNEQFF. In DNA, the CDR3 is TGTGCCAGGAAAGGGACTAGCGAGAGCAATGAGCAGTTCTTC.